Listed below are T cell receptor beta chains from one sample, sequenced in a study of blood T cell repertoires in COVID-19. This table comes from immunoSEQ multiplex PCR, and its TCRdb copy is limited to in-frame clones, with some not included. The sample has roughly 40,000 clones, around 91% seen once. The sequencing input was peripheral blood. These receptor sequences come from a man aged 25-45 years with active or convalescent COVID-19. CDR3s leave out the opening cysteine and the closing phenylalanine or tryptophan.

CDR3aa	j_gene	v_gene
ASSSRGETQY	TRBJ2-5	TRBV11-3
ATAQGFNQPQH	TRBJ1-5	TRBV6-5
ASSIYDKSYGYT	TRBJ1-2	TRBV19
ASSGQGRPGANVLT	TRBJ2-6	TRBV19
ASRLTAMNTEAF	TRBJ1-1	TRBV19
ASSFRGDGANVLT	TRBJ2-6	TRBV7-3
ASSLTQGVVEQY	TRBJ2-7	TRBV7-3
ASSRGADTQY	TRBJ2-3	TRBV5-1
ASILPGQGIYEQY	TRBJ2-7	TRBV21-1
ATSEVGSADNEQF	TRBJ2-1	TRBV24-1
ASSYWDSEAF	TRBJ1-1	TRBV6-6
ASSPKNRLTDTQY	TRBJ2-3	TRBV7-9
ASSLAANEKLF	TRBJ1-4	TRBV13
ASSIGAGRGTEAF	TRBJ1-1	TRBV19
ATSLRATDTQY	TRBJ2-3	TRBV15
ASSLPGLKGSGEQF	TRBJ2-1	TRBV3-1/TRBV3-2
ASTQGALDNEQF	TRBJ2-1	TRBV9
ASSLGPGPGTEAF	TRBJ1-1	TRBV7-6
ASSLDAASGSHNEQF	TRBJ2-1	TRBV11-3
ASSSQGRGLYGYT	TRBJ1-2	TRBV7-2
ASISPPNGNEQF	TRBJ2-1	TRBV2
ASSSATGLAD	TRBJ1-3	TRBV12-3/TRBV12-4
ASSKGRGLGYGYT	TRBJ1-2	TRBV21-1
ASSGVTGGAGANVLT	TRBJ2-6	TRBV9
AWSRDSGNTIY	TRBJ1-3	TRBV30
ASSLGGNPNYGYT	TRBJ1-2	TRBV5-5
ASSATSGGDTDTQY	TRBJ2-3	TRBV19
ASSTIPSAANTGELF	TRBJ2-2	TRBV7-6
ASSFRTGMGSSYGYT	TRBJ1-2	TRBV5-1
AISEPWRGDPYEQY	TRBJ2-7	TRBV10-3
ASSTYLNTEAF	TRBJ1-1	TRBV19